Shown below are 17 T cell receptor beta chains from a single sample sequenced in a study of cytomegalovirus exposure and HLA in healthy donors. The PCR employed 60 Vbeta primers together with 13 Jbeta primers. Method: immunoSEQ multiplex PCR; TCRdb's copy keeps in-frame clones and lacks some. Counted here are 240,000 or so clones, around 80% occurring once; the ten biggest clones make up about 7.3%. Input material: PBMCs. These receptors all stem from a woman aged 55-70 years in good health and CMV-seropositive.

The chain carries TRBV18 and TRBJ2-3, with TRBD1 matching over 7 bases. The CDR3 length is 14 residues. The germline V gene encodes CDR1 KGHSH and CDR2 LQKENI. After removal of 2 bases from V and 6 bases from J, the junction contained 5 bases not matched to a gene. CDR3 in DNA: TGTGCCAGCTCACCAGGGACAGCGGCGGATACGCAGTATTTT. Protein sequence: CASSPGTAADTQYF.

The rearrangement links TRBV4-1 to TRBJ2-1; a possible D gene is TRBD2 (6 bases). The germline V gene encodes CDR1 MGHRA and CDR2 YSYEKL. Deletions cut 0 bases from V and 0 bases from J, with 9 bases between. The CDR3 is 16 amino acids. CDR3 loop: CASSQEAGSSYNEQFF. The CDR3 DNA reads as TGCGCCAGCAGCCAAGAAGCCGGGAGCTCCTACAATGAGCAGTTCTTC.

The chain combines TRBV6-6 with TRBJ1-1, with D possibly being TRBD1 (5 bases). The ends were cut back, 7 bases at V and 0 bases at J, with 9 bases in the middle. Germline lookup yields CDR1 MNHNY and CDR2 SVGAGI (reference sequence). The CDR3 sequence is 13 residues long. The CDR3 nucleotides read TGTGCCAGCACTTTGGGGCTGAACACTGAAGCTTTCTTT. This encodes CASTLGLNTEAFF.

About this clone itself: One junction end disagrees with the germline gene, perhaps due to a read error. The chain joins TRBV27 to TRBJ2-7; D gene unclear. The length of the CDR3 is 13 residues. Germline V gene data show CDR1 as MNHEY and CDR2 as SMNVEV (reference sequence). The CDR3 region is CASGSVGLYGQYF. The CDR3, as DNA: TGTGCCAGCGGTTCCGTCGGTCTCTACGGGCAGTACTTC.

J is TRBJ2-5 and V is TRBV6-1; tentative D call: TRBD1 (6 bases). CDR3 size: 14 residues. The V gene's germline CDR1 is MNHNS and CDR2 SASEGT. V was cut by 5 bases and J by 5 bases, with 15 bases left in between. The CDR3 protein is CASSLAGVRETQYF. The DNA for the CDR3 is TGTGCCAGCAGTTTAGCAGGGGTTCGGGAGACCCAGTACTTC.

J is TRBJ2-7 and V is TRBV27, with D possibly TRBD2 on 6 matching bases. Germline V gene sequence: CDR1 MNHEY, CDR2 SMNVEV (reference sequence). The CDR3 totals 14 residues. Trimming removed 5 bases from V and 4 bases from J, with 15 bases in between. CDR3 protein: CASSPRAGKYEQYF. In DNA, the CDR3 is TGTGCCAGCAGTCCCCGGGCGGGGAAGTACGAGCAGTACTTC.

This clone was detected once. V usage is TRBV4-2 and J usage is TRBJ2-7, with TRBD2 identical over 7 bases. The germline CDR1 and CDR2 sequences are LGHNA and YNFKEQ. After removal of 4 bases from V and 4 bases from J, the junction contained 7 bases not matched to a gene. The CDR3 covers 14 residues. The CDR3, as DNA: TGTGCCAGCAGCCCGTCGGCGGGAGAGTACGAGCAGTACTTC. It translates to CASSPSAGEYEQYF.

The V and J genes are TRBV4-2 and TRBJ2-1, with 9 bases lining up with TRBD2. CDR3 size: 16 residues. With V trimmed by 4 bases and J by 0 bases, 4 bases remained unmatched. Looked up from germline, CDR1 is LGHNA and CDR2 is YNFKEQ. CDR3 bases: TGTGCCAGCAGCCGAGCGGGGGGCAGCTCCTACAATGAGCAGTTCTTC. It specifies CASSRAGGSSYNEQFF.

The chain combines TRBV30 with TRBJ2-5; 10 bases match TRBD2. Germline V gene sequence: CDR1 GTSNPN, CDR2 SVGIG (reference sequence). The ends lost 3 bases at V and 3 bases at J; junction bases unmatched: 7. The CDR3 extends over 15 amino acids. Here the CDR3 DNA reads TGTGCCTGGAGCGGCCTAGCGGGGGCGGAAGAGACCCAGTACTTC. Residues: CAWSGLAGAEETQYF.

The CDR3 DNA is TGTGCCAGCAGCACATCCGGGACTAGCGGGTACGAGCAGTACTTC. It translates to CASSTSGTSGYEQYF. This chain joins TRBV28 and TRBJ2-7; the match to TRBD2 covers 12 bases. This CDR3 is 15 amino acids long. The V gene's germline CDR1 is MDHEN and CDR2 SYDVKM. V lost 6 bases and J lost 4; bases outside the gene matches: 7. The complete variable domain, with remaining parts taken from reference TRBV28 and TRBJ2-7, reads DVKVTQSSRYLVKRTGEKVFLECVQDMDHENMFWYRQDPGLGLRLIYFSYDVKMKEKGDIPEGYSVSREKKERFSLILESASTNQTSMYLCASSTSGTSGYEQYFGPGTRLTVT.

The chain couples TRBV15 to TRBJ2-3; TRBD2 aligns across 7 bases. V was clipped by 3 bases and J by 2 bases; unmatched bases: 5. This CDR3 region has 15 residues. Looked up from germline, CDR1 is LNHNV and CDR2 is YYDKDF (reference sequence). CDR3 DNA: TGTGCCACCAGCAGCCCGGGACTAAACACAGATACGCAGTATTTT. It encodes CATSSPGLNTDTQYF.

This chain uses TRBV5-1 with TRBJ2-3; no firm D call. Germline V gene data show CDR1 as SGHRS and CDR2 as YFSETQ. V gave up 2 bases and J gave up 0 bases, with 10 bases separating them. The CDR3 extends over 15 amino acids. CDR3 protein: CASSFRGASTDTQYF. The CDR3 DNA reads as TGCGCCAGCAGCTTCCGAGGAGCTAGCACAGATACGCAGTATTTT.

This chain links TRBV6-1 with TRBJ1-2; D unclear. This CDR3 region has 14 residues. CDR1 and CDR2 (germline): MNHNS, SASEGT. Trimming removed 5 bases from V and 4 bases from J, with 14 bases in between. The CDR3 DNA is TGTGCCAGCAGTCTAATTCAGGTTCCCTATGGCTACACCTTC. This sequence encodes CASSLIQVPYGYTF.

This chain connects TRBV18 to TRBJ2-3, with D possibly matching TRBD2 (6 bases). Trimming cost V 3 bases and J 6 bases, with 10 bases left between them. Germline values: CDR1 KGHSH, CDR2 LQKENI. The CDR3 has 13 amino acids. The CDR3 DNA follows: TGTGCCAGCTCACCGTCTAGCGAGGATACGCAGTATTTT. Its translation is CASSPSSEDTQYF.

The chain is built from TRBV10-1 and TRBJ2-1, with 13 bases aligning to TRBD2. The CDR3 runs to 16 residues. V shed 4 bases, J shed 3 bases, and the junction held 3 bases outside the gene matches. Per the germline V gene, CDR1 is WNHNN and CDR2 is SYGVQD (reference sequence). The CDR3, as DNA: TGCGCCAGCAGTGGGGGACTAGCGGGAATCTACAATGAGCAGTTCTTC. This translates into CASSGGLAGIYNEQFF.

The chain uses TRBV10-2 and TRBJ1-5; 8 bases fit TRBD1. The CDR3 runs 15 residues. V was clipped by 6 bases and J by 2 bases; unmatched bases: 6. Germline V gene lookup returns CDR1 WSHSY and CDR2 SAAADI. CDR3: CASSKTGEGNQPQHF. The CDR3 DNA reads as TGCGCCAGCAGCAAGACAGGGGAGGGCAATCAGCCCCAGCATTTT.

CDR3 loop: CAISEGSRNIGNTIYF. DNA of the CDR3: TGTGCCATCAGTGAGGGGAGTCGCAATATTGGAAACACCATATATTTT. V is TRBV10-3 and J is TRBJ1-3; no definite D call. Trimming pared 2 bases from V and 3 bases from J, leaving 14 bases between. Germline V lookup: CDR1 ENHRY, CDR2 SYGVKD. CDR3 length: 16 residues.